These 26 T cell receptor beta chains share one sample of origin, sequenced in a study of blood T cell repertoires in COVID-19. Assay used: immunoSEQ multiplex PCR; TCRdb lists only in-frame clones, some missing. The sample has 240,000 or so clones, around 85% seen once. Sequencing input: peripheral blood. The source of these receptors is a woman aged 30 to 39 who had recovered from COVID-19.

The chain has TRBV2 and TRBJ2-7; 7 bases agree with TRBD1. The germline V gene encodes CDR1 SNHLY and CDR2 FYNNEI. There are 15 residues in the CDR3. V shed 6 bases and J 1 base; nucleotides not matched to a gene: 9. Written as DNA, the CDR3 is TGTGCCAGCAGATACACAGGGGCAGCATCCTACGAGCAGTACTTC. It translates to CASRYTGAASYEQYF.

The CDR3 here is CASSQVGGAITDTQYF. DNA for the CDR3: TGTGCCAGCAGCCAAGTCGGGGGGGCGATCACAGATACGCAGTATTTT. V usage is TRBV14 and J usage is TRBJ2-3; TRBD2 matches at 8 bases. Germline V lookup: CDR1 SGHDN, CDR2 FVKESK. J gave up 2 bases and V 1 base, and 5 bases lay outside the gene matches. The CDR3 contains 16 residues.

The chain combines TRBV5-4 with TRBJ2-7; 9 bases are shared with TRBD1. The CDR3 contains 14 residues. Looked up from germline, CDR1 is SGHNT and CDR2 is YYREEE (reference sequence). J was trimmed by 5 bases and V by 4 bases; bases with no gene match: 7. The CDR3 here is CASSTSGQGHEQYF. CDR3 DNA sequence: TGTGCCAGCAGCACGTCGGGACAGGGCCACGAGCAGTACTTC.

Ten or more counts support this clone. The chain uses TRBV10-3 and TRBJ2-7; 7 positions agree with TRBD1. Germline V gives CDR1 ENHRY, CDR2 SYGVKD. J lost 1 base, V lost 2 bases, and 5 bases had no gene match. This CDR3 region has 15 residues. The CDR3, as DNA: TGTGCCATCAGTGAGCCGGGGACAGCATCCTACGAGCAGTACTTC. Its protein product is CAISEPGTASYEQYF.

The chain combines TRBV9 with TRBJ1-5; weak D call: TRBD1 (5 bases). The CDR3 is 14 residues long. Between the trimmed V and J ends, which lost 0 bases and 3 bases, there was a span of 7 bases. CDR1 and CDR2 (germline): SGDLS, YYNGEE. CDR3 sequence: CASSVAGSNQPQHF. In DNA, the CDR3 is TGTGCCAGCAGCGTAGCAGGGTCCAATCAGCCCCAGCATTTT.

This sequence joins TRBV28 and TRBJ2-5; the D gene is possibly TRBD1 (5 bases). Germline V lookup: CDR1 MDHEN, CDR2 SYDVKM. This CDR3 region has 14 residues. The V end lost 7 bases, the J end lost 3 bases, and 15 bases lay between the germline ends. The CDR3 DNA reads as TGTGCCAGCATCACAACCCCCAGGGAAGAGACCCAGTACTTC. Amino acid sequence: CASITTPREETQYF.

The chain couples TRBV27 to TRBJ2-7, with 7 bases matching TRBD2. The CDR3 is 17 amino acids. CDR1 is MNHEY and CDR2 is SMNVEV in the germline V gene (reference sequence). V lost 8 bases, J lost 2 bases, and 18 bases stayed unmatched. The CDR3 region is CASGPAWTSGVTYEQYF. As DNA, the CDR3 is TGTGCCAGCGGGCCAGCTTGGACCAGCGGGGTAACCTACGAGCAGTACTTC.

This chain connects TRBV5-4 to TRBJ2-3; 8 nucleotides align to TRBD2. Germline V gene data show CDR1 as SGHNT and CDR2 as YYREEE (reference sequence). The CDR3 runs 14 residues. Unmatched junction bases numbered 3, after V lost 4 bases and J lost 2 bases. CDR3 bases: TGTGCCAGCAGCGCGGGGGGCTTCACAGATACGCAGTATTTT. This encodes CASSAGGFTDTQYF.

The rearrangement joins TRBV6-5 to TRBJ1-2; D is unresolved. Germline loops: CDR1 MNHEY, CDR2 SVGAGI. This CDR3 is built from 14 residues. The V and J ends lost 6 bases and 3 bases respectively, with 14 bases between them. The CDR3 coding sequence is TGTGCCAGCAGCCCCGGAGGGTGGCACTATGGCTACACCTTC. This sequence encodes CASSPGGWHYGYTF.

The V call is TRBV6-5, the J call TRBJ2-2; the D gene is possibly TRBD2 (6 bases). There are 14 residues in the CDR3. Trimming took 4 bases from V and 0 from J, leaving 6 bases between them. In germline, CDR1 is MNHEY, CDR2 SVGAGI. The CDR3 sequence: CASSSGANTGELFF. The CDR3, as DNA: TGTGCCAGCAGTTCGGGAGCGAACACCGGGGAGCTGTTTTTT.

Only a few counts were recorded for this clone. The chain carries TRBV7-9 and TRBJ1-4, with 7 bases identical to TRBD1. V gave up 0 bases and J gave up 7 bases; unmatched junction bases: 5. CDR1 is SEHNR and CDR2 is FQNEAQ in the germline V gene (reference sequence). This CDR3 region has 15 residues. The CDR3 loop reads CASSLATGVGEKLFF. Written as DNA, the CDR3 is TGTGCCAGCAGCTTAGCTACAGGGGTCGGTGAAAAACTGTTTTTT.

For this clone: The same CDR3 is also encoded by other DNA sequences in this sample. The chain uses TRBV7-3 and TRBJ2-3; 8 positions match TRBD1. V trimming: 3 bases; J trimming: 5 bases; junction bases outside the gene matches: 4. Per germline, CDR1 SGHTA and CDR2 FQGTGA. The CDR3 runs 14 residues. The CDR3 bases are TGTGCCAGCAGCTTCGGACAGGGTGTAGATACGCAGTATTTT. It yields the protein CASSFGQGVDTQYF.

V usage is TRBV15 and J usage is TRBJ1-2, with 7 bases aligning to TRBD1. This CDR3 comprises 15 residues. CDR1 and CDR2 from the germline V gene are LNHNV and YYDKDF (reference sequence). The trim removed 3 bases at V and 2 bases at J, leaving 6 bases unmatched. The CDR3 nucleotides are TGTGCCACCAGCAGTAACAGGGGACCGAACTATGGCTACACCTTC. It specifies CATSSNRGPNYGYTF.

This clone was recorded a few times. The chain has TRBV5-1 and TRBJ2-1; possibly TRBD2 for D (7 bases). The germline gives CDR1 SGHRS, CDR2 YFSETQ. V dropped 6 bases and J dropped 6 bases, with 16 bases sitting between them. CDR3 length: 14 amino acids. In DNA form, the CDR3 reads TGCGCCAGCACACCCGGGGGGCAGGGCAATGAGCAGTTCTTC. It yields the protein CASTPGGQGNEQFF. The full variable domain, with the rest looked up from reference TRBV5-1 and TRBJ2-1, is KAGVTQTPRYLIKTRGQQVTLSCSPISGHRSVSWYQQTPGQGLQFLFEYFSETQRNKGNFPGRFSGRQFSNSRSEMNVSTLELGDSALYLCASTPGGQGNEQFFGPGTRLTVL.

This clone appeared a few times. CDR3 region: CASSLQGSGNTIYF. The CDR3 nucleotides read TGTGCCAGCAGCTTACAGGGTTCTGGAAACACCATATATTTT. This chain connects TRBV7-2 to TRBJ1-3; D might be TRBD1 (5 bases). The CDR3 covers 14 residues. V lost 2 bases to trimming and J lost 1 base, with 6 bases between them. The germline V gene encodes CDR1 SGHTA and CDR2 FQGNSA.

The chain uses TRBV7-3 and TRBJ2-7; 12 bases match TRBD1. This CDR3 region has 15 residues. Germline CDR1 reads SGHTA; CDR2 reads FQGTGA. V lost 5 bases to trimming and J lost 7 bases; unmatched junction nucleotides: 9. The CDR3 loop is CASSKDGTGGSEQYF. In DNA, the CDR3 is TGTGCCAGCAGCAAGGACGGGACAGGGGGCAGTGAGCAGTACTTC. The whole variable domain, remainder taken from reference TRBV7-3 and TRBJ2-7, is GAGVSQTPSNKVTEKGKYVELRCDPISGHTALYWYRQSLGQGPEFLIYFQGTGAADDSGLPNDRFFAVRPEGSVSTLKIQRTERGDSAVYLCASSKDGTGGSEQYFGPGTRLTVT.

The chain's CDR3 is CATAGAFDEQFF. CDR3 DNA sequence: TGTGCCACAGCGGGGGCCTTCGATGAGCAGTTCTTC. This chain uses TRBV19 with TRBJ2-1; 8 nucleotides match TRBD2. V lost 10 bases to trimming and J lost 8 bases; unmatched junction nucleotides: 7. The germline gives CDR1 LNHDA, CDR2 SQIVND (reference sequence). The CDR3 extends over 12 amino acids.

J is TRBJ2-5 and V is TRBV18; D ambiguous. The CDR3 spans 16 residues. V lost 8 bases, J lost 1 base, and 20 bases lay in between. CDR1 KGHSH and CDR2 LQKENI come from the germline V gene. The CDR3 DNA reads as TGTGCCAGCCGAAAACCGGGTTTCCTTGGCCAAGAGACCCAGTACTTC. Translating gives CASRKPGFLGQETQYF.

The J gene is TRBJ2-3, the V gene TRBV5-1; 7 bases fit TRBD2. The CDR3 has 14 residues. The germline V gene encodes CDR1 SGHRS and CDR2 YFSETQ. V dropped 4 bases and J dropped 6; count of bases not matched to a gene: 8. In DNA form, the CDR3 reads TGCGCCAGCAGCCCTGGGCCGGGGGGTGATACGCAGTATTTT. Its protein product is CASSPGPGGDTQYF.

V gene TRBV10-2 combines with J gene TRBJ1-5; D call uncertain. V dropped 4 bases and J dropped 5 bases, with 9 bases sitting between them. The germline CDR1 and CDR2 sequences are WSHSY and SAAADI. The CDR3 consists of 13 residues. CDR3 loop: CASSVNTHQPQHF. The CDR3, as DNA: TGCGCCAGCAGTGTGAATACACATCAGCCCCAGCATTTT.

This CDR3 reads CASSLLGESTGELFF. The CDR3 DNA sequence: TGTGCCAGCAGCTTACTCGGGGAGAGCACCGGGGAGCTGTTTTTT. V and J are TRBV7-6 and TRBJ2-2; TRBD2 is a possible D gene (5 bases). CDR3 size: 15 residues. V was clipped by 2 bases and J by 4 bases, with 11 bases between them. Germline V gene lookup returns CDR1 SGHVS and CDR2 FNYEAQ. The variable domain in full, with the rest retrieved from reference TRBV7-6 and TRBJ2-2, is GAGVSQSPRYKVTKRGQDVALRCDPISGHVSLYWYRQALGQGPEFLTYFNYEAQQDKSGLPNDRFSAERPEGSISTLTIQRTEQRDSAMYRCASSLLGESTGELFFGEGSRLTVL.

J is TRBJ2-5 and V is TRBV14; 7 bases are a match to TRBD2. In germline, CDR1 is SGHDN, CDR2 FVKESK. V lost 3 bases and J lost 5; bases outside the gene matches: 12. This CDR3 comprises 16 residues. The CDR3, as DNA: TGTGCCAGCAGCCAGTCACCCGGGACTAAGGTCGAGACCCAGTACTTC. Residues: CASSQSPGTKVETQYF.

The genes are TRBV29-1 and TRBJ2-3, with no clear D. Germline V gives CDR1 SQVTM, CDR2 ANQGSEA. The V end was cut by 5 bases, the J end by 8 bases, with 8 bases between. CDR3 length equals 10 residues. The CDR3 loop is CSVFLRTQYF. Written as DNA, the CDR3 is TGCAGCGTTTTCTTGCGTACGCAGTATTTT.

The J gene is TRBJ2-5, the V gene TRBV7-2; 7 positions match TRBD2. V lost 5 bases and J lost 4; bases outside the gene matches: 13. The germline V gene encodes CDR1 SGHTA and CDR2 FQGNSA. The CDR3 runs 16 residues. The CDR3 DNA sequence: TGTGCCAGCAGCCCAATCGGACTAGGGAGGCGAGAGACCCAGTACTTC. This encodes CASSPIGLGRRETQYF.

The chain couples TRBV24-1 to TRBJ2-2; D is unresolved. CDR1 is KGHDR, CDR2 SFDVKD, per germline. Trimming took off 9 bases at V and 6 bases at J, with 7 bases between the two ends. This CDR3 is built from 11 residues. The CDR3 spells CATSTSGELFF. The CDR3 coding sequence is TGTGCCACCTCCACATCCGGGGAGCTGTTTTTT.

This clone was observed once. The chain employs TRBV29-1 and TRBJ1-1; the D gene is possibly TRBD1 (5 bases). CDR3 size: 11 residues. The ends were cut back, 5 bases at V and 6 bases at J, with 10 bases in the middle. Germline loops: CDR1 SQVTM, CDR2 ANQGSEA. CDR3 DNA sequence: TGCAGCGTTCCCCAGGGTTCTGAAGCTTTCTTT. Translation gives CSVPQGSEAFF. Filled out from reference TRBV29-1 and TRBJ1-1, the complete variable domain reads SAVISQKPSRDICQRGTSLTIQCQVDSQVTMMFWYRQQPGQSLTLIATANQGSEATYESGFVIDKFPISRPNLTFSTLTVSNMSPEDSSIYLCSVPQGSEAFFGQGTRLTVV.